This T cell receptor (beta chain) was sequenced for a study of cytomegalovirus exposure and HLA in healthy donors. Study context: There were over 350 genotyped donors. Of these, 81% fell in the genetic ancestry cluster associated with self-reported Caucasian donors. The study's findings and limits: In presence/absence analyses, roughly uniform sequencing depth across donors was assumed. A few CMV-associated chains proved CMV antigen-specific in vitro. Most TCRs appeared rarely, but some public TCRs recurred in many donors.

This clone occurred once. What it recognizes is unknown. Amplification used 60 Vbeta primers and 13 Jbeta primers. This table comes from immunoSEQ multiplex PCR, and its TCRdb copy is limited to in-frame clones, with some not included. The repertoire holds roughly 190,000 clones, with roughly 76% as singletons. Germline CDR1 is SGHAT and CDR2 is FQDESV (reference sequence). CDR3 length: 15 amino acids. V was clipped by 1 base and J by 0 bases; unmatched bases: 2. The source material was PBMCs. The chain links TRBV11-1 to TRBJ1-2, with 7 bases that match TRBD1. This receptor was identified in a woman aged 30 to 39 in good health and CMV-seropositive. As DNA, the CDR3 is TGTGCCAGCAGCTTAGGGGACAGACCTAACTATGGCTACACCTTC. Its protein is CASSLGDRPNYGYTF.